The rows below give T cell receptor beta chains drawn from one sample of a study of PD-L1 blockade in urothelial cancer. Clones were read by immunoSEQ multiplex PCR, and TCRdb kept only the in-frame ones, dropping some. The table has fewer than 50,000 clones, roughly 90% seen once. This sample comprised PBMCs, obtained around atezolizumab (anti-PD-L1) treatment. These receptors all stem from a man aged 55 to 70 with urothelial cancer. Both conserved end residues are part of each CDR3. Where a row states a size, it is once, few, many or the class of an expanded clone; other rows omit it.

CDR3: CASRPTGGATGEQFF
size: NA
V: TRBV19

CDR3: CSALTGQTDTQYF
size: NA
V: TRBV29-1

CDR3: CASSYLSQGMNTEAFF
size: NA
V: TRBV6-5

CDR3: CATPPPGYTNEKLFF
size: NA
V: TRBV19

CDR3: CATRLQGNYGYTF
size: NA
V: TRBV15

CDR3: CASSSGTSGSYEQYF
size: NA
V: TRBV5-4

CDR3: CASSVGGQGSNEQYF
size: NA
V: TRBV9

CDR3: CASSLLPGQGSADTQYF
size: NA
V: TRBV7-3

CDR3: CASSEAWTVNSPLHF
size: NA
V: TRBV6-1

CDR3: CASSQRTGSFF
size: NA
V: TRBV23-1

CDR3: CSVGAYGYTF
size: few
V: TRBV29-1

CDR3: CASSGGLWEGYEQYF
size: few
V: TRBV19

CDR3: CAWTAPTGGEYSPLHF
size: NA
V: TRBV30

CDR3: CSVVAGGYNEQFF
size: NA
V: TRBV29-1

CDR3: CASSPFEALFF
size: few
V: TRBV28

CDR3: CASSPYMSTNEKLFF
size: few
V: TRBV18

CDR3: CAWREGNYGYTF
size: NA
V: TRBV30